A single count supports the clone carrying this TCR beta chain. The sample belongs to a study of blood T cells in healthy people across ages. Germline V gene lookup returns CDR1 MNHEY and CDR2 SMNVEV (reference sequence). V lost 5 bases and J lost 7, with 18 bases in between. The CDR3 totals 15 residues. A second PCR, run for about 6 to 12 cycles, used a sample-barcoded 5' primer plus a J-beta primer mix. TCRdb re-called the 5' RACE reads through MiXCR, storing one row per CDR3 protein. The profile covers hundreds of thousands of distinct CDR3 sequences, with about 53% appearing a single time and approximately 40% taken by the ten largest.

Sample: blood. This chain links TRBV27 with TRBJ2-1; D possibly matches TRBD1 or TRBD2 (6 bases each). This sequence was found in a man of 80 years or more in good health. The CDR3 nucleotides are TGTGCCAGCAGTACCAGGGACGGGGGCCTGAATGAGCAGTTCTTC. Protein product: CASSTRDGGLNEQFF.